This T cell receptor (beta chain) was recorded in a study of blood T cell repertoires in COVID-19. Per the authors' pipeline: Nucleated cell number was recorded as an estimate derived from reference gene primer amplification. Method: immunoSEQ multiplex PCR; TCRdb's copy keeps in-frame clones and lacks some. D and trimming were read from the DNA, whereas the V and J calls and clone size are those reported in that table. In the table there are 50,000 to 70,000 clones, around two thirds of which are singletons. Clinical histories supplied by participants themselves formed the basis of cohort assignment. Sequencing was done on a sample of PBMCs or T cells enriched from blood (not recorded which). The receptor comes from a woman between 55 and 75 years old who had been exposed to COVID-19.

In nucleotides, the CDR3 is TGTGCCAGCTCACCGGGACTAGCGGGGGGGCCAGATACGCAGTATTTT. As protein: CASSPGLAGGPDTQYF. The chain recombines TRBV18 with TRBJ2-3; 16 bases match TRBD2. J lost 4 bases, V lost 3 bases, and 1 base had no gene match. The CDR3 is 16 amino acids. In germline, CDR1 is KGHSH, CDR2 LQKENI. The full variable domain, in which reference TRBV18 and TRBJ2-3 provide the parts outside the CDR3, is NAGVMQNPRHLVRRRGQEARLRCSPMKGHSHVYWYRQLPEEGLKFMVYLQKENIIDESGMPKERFSAEFPKEGPSILRIQQVVRGDSAAYFCASSPGLAGGPDTQYFGPGTRLTVL.